A selection of T cell receptor beta chains follows, all from one sample in a study of regulatory T cells in long-lasting Graves disease. TCRdb used MiXCR to reprocess the multiplex PCR reads, holding one entry per CDR3 protein. This sample has a few hundred thousand distinct CDR3 sequences; about 25% occur once, and the top ten carry approximately 28%. This specimen consisted of peripheral blood mononuclear cells (PBMCs), obtained when the disease was refractory, from a patient treated with antithyroid drugs. Receptors originate from a female donor with Graves disease. CDR3s include the opening cysteine and the closing phenylalanine or tryptophan. Each record gives: V gene, clone size, J gene, D gene, CDR3 protein, CDR3 DNA. A D gene is named only where the DNA matches it firmly. Clone size is given for some rows only: seen once, a few or many times, or a class if the clone is expanded.

TRBV20-1	.	TRBJ2-2	TRBD1	CSARGQQGLGGELFF	TGCAGTGCTAGAGGACAACAGGGGTTAGGCGGGGAGCTGTTTTTT
TRBV5-1	.	TRBJ1-2	.	CASSVSAADVWTF	TGCGCCAGCAGCGTCTCCGCGGCGGACGTATGGACCTTC
TRBV28	.	TRBJ1-2	.	CASSTDAGNHYGYTF	TGTGCCAGCAGTACTGATGCAGGGAACCACTATGGCTACACCTTC
TRBV10-3	.	TRBJ2-2	.	CAISGPGELFF	TGTGCCATCAGTGGACCCGGGGAGCTGTTTTTT
TRBV7-2	.	TRBJ2-7	.	CASSSLKGVEQYF	TGTGCCAGCAGCTCCCTAAAGGGGGTCGAGCAGTACTTC
TRBV2	many	TRBJ1-5	TRBD1	CASGSQGNNQPQHF	TGTGCCAGCGGGTCACAGGGGAACAATCAGCCCCAGCATTTT
TRBV3-1	.	TRBJ1-1	.	CASSQDPGLTEAFF	TGTGCCAGCAGCCAAGATCCGGGATTGACTGAAGCTTTCTTT
TRBV9	.	TRBJ2-7	.	CATNRVPYEQYF	TGTGCCACAAACAGGGTCCCCTACGAGCAGTACTTC
TRBV20-1	few	TRBJ1-3	.	CSASRSGNTIYF	TGCAGTGCTAGCCGCTCTGGAAACACCATATATTTT
TRBV6-2/TRBV6-3	many	TRBJ2-7	.	CASSYLYEQYF	TGTGCCAGCAGTTACCTCTACGAGCAGTACTTC
TRBV20-1	.	TRBJ2-7	TRBD2	CSATGTSGRQTLF	TGCAGTGCGACGGGGACTAGCGGGAGGCAGACACTCTTC
TRBV30	.	TRBJ2-5	TRBD2	CAWETSGQETQYF	TGTGCCTGGGAAACTAGCGGCCAAGAGACCCAGTACTTC
TRBV12-3/TRBV12-4	.	TRBJ2-7	.	CASSLTSGNEQYF	TGTGCCAGCAGTTTAACGTCCGGCAACGAGCAGTACTTC
TRBV28	.	TRBJ2-1	TRBD2	CASSLPSSPSGRAGEQFF	TGTGCCAGCAGTTTACCCTCATCACCTAGCGGGAGGGCCGGCGAGCAGTTCTTC
TRBV5-1	.	TRBJ1-2	TRBD1	CASSSAGTGGGYTF	TGCGCCAGCAGCTCGGCCGGGACAGGGGGAGGCTACACCTTC
TRBV7-2	few	TRBJ2-1	TRBD2	CASSLGTSELGEQFF	TGTGCCAGCAGTCTCGGGACTAGCGAGTTGGGTGAGCAGTTCTTC
TRBV28	few	TRBJ1-1	TRBD1	CASSPSGQGAPGYNTEAFF	TGTGCCAGCAGCCCCTCGGGCCAGGGGGCGCCTGGCTATAACACTGAAGCTTTCTTT
TRBV20-1	.	TRBJ2-7	.	CSARGQAWPYEQYF	TGCAGTGCTAGGGGGCAGGCTTGGCCCTACGAGCAGTACTTC
TRBV5-1	.	TRBJ2-7	TRBD2	CASSFDSGGGYEQYF	TGCGCCAGCAGCTTTGATAGCGGGGGCGGATACGAGCAGTACTTC
TRBV20-1	many	TRBJ2-7	.	CSAPHPTGTYEQYF	TGCAGTGCTCCCCACCCGACAGGTACCTACGAGCAGTACTTC
TRBV12-3/TRBV12-4	few	TRBJ2-5	.	CASSLVRGRAETQYF	TGTGCCAGCAGTTTAGTACGAGGCAGGGCTGAGACCCAGTACTTC
TRBV29-1	.	TRBJ2-2	.	CSVPLQGSGELFF	TGCAGCGTTCCCCTCCAGGGGTCCGGGGAGCTGTTTTTT
TRBV7-9	few	TRBJ1-2	TRBD1	CASRLPTGAGPNYGYTF	TGTGCCAGCAGACTCCCTACAGGGGCAGGACCTAACTATGGCTACACCTTC
TRBV5-5	.	TRBJ2-5	TRBD1	CASSMTLTGGGQETQYF	TGTGCCAGCAGCATGACGCTGACAGGGGGGGGGCAAGAGACCCAGTACTTC
TRBV11-3	few	TRBJ2-1	TRBD1	CASSLGTGGSYNEQFF	TGTGCCAGCAGCTTAGGGACAGGGGGCTCCTACAATGAGCAGTTCTTC
TRBV7-9	.	TRBJ2-5	TRBD1	CASSLVQGARETQYF	TGTGCCAGCAGCTTAGTGCAGGGGGCAAGAGAGACCCAGTACTTC
TRBV20-1	.	TRBJ2-5	TRBD2	CSAKTPLAGLGETQYF	TGCAGTGCCAAAACCCCTCTAGCGGGACTTGGGGAGACCCAGTACTTC
TRBV11-2	few	TRBJ2-7	.	CASSPSGPYYEQYF	TGTGCCAGCAGCCCCTCCGGGCCCTATTACGAGCAGTACTTC
TRBV9	few	TRBJ2-7	.	CASSVDKGPTGAEQYF	TGTGCCAGCAGCGTAGATAAGGGGCCAACGGGGGCCGAGCAGTACTTC
TRBV4-1	few	TRBJ2-7	.	CASSQAGHREGEQYF	TGCGCCAGCAGCCAGGCCGGGCATCGCGAGGGCGAGCAGTACTTC
TRBV3-1	many	TRBJ1-1	.	CASSYNRDANTEAFF	TGTGCCAGCAGCTACAACAGGGACGCGAACACTGAAGCTTTCTTT
TRBV27	.	TRBJ1-1	.	CANPVPRGTEAFF	TGTGCCAACCCAGTCCCTCGGGGAACTGAAGCTTTCTTT
TRBV7-3	once	TRBJ1-1	.	CANSLLGGRTEAFF	TGTGCCAACAGCTTACTAGGGGGGAGGACTGAAGCTTTCTTT
TRBV7-8	many	TRBJ1-4	.	CASSSPTATNEKLFF	TGTGCCAGCAGTAGTCCGACAGCAACTAATGAAAAACTGTTTTTT
TRBV20-1	.	TRBJ2-7	TRBD2	CSARPLAGGPISDHEQYF	TGCAGTGCTCGGCCGCTAGCGGGAGGGCCGATTTCGGACCACGAGCAGTACTTC
TRBV19	.	TRBJ1-1	.	CASSIEIFGNTEAFF	TGTGCCAGTAGTATCGAAATCTTCGGGAACACTGAAGCTTTCTTT
TRBV28	many	TRBJ1-2	TRBD1	CASSLPRTGRNGYTF	TGTGCCAGCAGTCTCCCTCGGACAGGTCGGAATGGCTACACCTTC
TRBV19	.	TRBJ1-1	.	CASRGSAGTANTEAFF	TGTGCCAGTCGAGGCAGTGCCGGGACTGCGAACACTGAAGCTTTCTTT
TRBV10-3	.	TRBJ1-5	.	CAISESRTSQPQHF	TGTGCCATCAGTGAGTCTCGAACAAGTCAGCCCCAGCATTTT
TRBV24-1	few	TRBJ2-7	TRBD1	CATSGDSRDEQYF	TGTGCCACCAGTGGGGACAGTCGCGACGAGCAGTACTTC
TRBV7-9	.	TRBJ1-2	TRBD1	CAGGGQDNYGYTF	TGTGCCGGAGGGGGCCAGGATAACTATGGCTACACCTTC
TRBV5-1	few	TRBJ2-4	.	CASSLDRGGGIQYF	TGCGCCAGCAGCTTGGACCGGGGCGGTGGCATTCAGTACTTC
TRBV24-1	.	TRBJ2-7	.	CATSDAAGPEHYF	TGTGCCACCAGTGATGCGGCGGGCCCCGAGCATTACTTC
TRBV7-2	few	TRBJ1-1	.	CASSINLGVRAFF	TGTGCCAGCAGCATCAACCTGGGGGTTAGAGCTTTCTTT
TRBV30	many	TRBJ2-7	TRBD2	CAWRTSGSGEQYF	TGTGCCTGGAGAACTAGCGGGAGCGGCGAGCAGTACTTC
TRBV3-1	few	TRBJ2-7	.	CASSQESAYEQYF	TGTGCCAGCAGCCAAGAATCCGCCTACGAGCAGTACTTC
TRBV19	.	TRBJ2-7	.	CASSLIGFDEQYF	TGTGCCAGTAGTTTAATCGGTTTTGACGAGCAGTACTTC
TRBV7-9	few	TRBJ1-5	.	CASSKRPSNQPQHF	TGTGCCAGCAGCAAAAGGCCCAGCAATCAGCCCCAGCATTTT
TRBV6-1	.	TRBJ2-2	.	CASSFTFANTGELFF	TGTGCCAGCAGCTTTACTTTCGCGAACACCGGGGAGCTGTTTTTT
TRBV12-3/TRBV12-4	few	TRBJ1-5	.	CASSPTPSGNQPQHF	.
TRBV27	few	TRBJ2-3	.	CASSSASTDTQYF	TGTGCCAGCAGTTCGGCTAGCACAGATACGCAGTATTTT
TRBV6-1	.	TRBJ1-1	TRBD1	CASSQGRQGLTLNTEAFF	TGTGCCAGCAGTCAAGGCCGACAGGGCCTCACCCTGAACACTGAAGCTTTCTTT
TRBV27	.	TRBJ2-3	.	CASSQRGLTKFTDTQYF	TGTGCCAGCAGCCAACGAGGACTGACAAAGTTTACAGATACGCAGTATTTT
TRBV28	many	TRBJ1-1	.	CASSSSGGAFF	TGTGCCAGCAGTTCCTCGGGTGGAGCTTTCTTT
TRBV27	.	TRBJ2-3	.	CASSYVRDYTDTQYF	TGTGCCAGCAGTTATGTCCGGGATTACACAGATACGCAGTATTTT
TRBV29-1	.	TRBJ2-2	.	CSVVFRTNTGELFF	TGCAGCGTTGTGTTTAGAACGAACACCGGGGAGCTGTTTTTT
TRBV12-3/TRBV12-4	.	TRBJ2-3	TRBD2	CASSLRTSGRATDTQYF	TGTGCCAGCAGCCTAAGGACTAGCGGGAGGGCCACAGATACGCAGTATTTT
TRBV28	many	TRBJ1-1	.	CASSLRSSEAFF	TGTGCCAGCAGTTTACGGAGTAGTGAAGCTTTCTTT
TRBV20-1	few	TRBJ1-4	.	CSARAYQRDNEKLFF	TGCAGTGCTAGAGCTTACCAACGGGATAATGAAAAACTGTTTTTT
TRBV5-1	once	TRBJ1-1	.	CASSSTEDSQAFF	TGCGCCAGCAGCTCAACAGAAGACAGCCAAGCTTTCTTT